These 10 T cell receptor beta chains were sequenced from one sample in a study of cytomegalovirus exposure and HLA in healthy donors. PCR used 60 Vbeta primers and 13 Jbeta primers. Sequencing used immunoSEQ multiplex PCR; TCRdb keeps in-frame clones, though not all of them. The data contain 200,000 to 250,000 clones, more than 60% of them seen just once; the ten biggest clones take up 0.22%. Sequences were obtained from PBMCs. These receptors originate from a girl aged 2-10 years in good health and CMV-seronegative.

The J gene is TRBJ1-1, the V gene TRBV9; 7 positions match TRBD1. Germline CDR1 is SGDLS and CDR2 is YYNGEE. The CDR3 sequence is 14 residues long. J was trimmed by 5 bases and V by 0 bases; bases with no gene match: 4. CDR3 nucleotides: TGTGCCAGCAGCGTAGGTAGGGGGCGGACTGAAGCTTTCTTT. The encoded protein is CASSVGRGRTEAFF.

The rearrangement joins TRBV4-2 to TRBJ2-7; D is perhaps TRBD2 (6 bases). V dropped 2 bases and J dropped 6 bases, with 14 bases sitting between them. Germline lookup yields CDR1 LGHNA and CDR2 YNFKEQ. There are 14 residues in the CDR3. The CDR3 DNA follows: TGTGCCAGCAGCCAAACGGACTATTCGGGCGAGCAGTACTTC. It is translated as CASSQTDYSGEQYF.

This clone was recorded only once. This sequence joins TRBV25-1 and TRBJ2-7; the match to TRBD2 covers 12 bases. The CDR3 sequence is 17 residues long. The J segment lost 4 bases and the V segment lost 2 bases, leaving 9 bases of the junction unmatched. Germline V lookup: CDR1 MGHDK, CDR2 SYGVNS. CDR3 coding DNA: TGTGCCAGCAGTGAACGAGACGGACTAGCGGGGCCATACGAGCAGTACTTC. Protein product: CASSERDGLAGPYEQYF.

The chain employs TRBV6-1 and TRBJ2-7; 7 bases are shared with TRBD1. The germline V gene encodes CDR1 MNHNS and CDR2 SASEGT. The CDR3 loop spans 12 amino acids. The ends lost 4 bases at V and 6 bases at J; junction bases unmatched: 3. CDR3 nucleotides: TGTGCCAGCAGTGGACAGGGTGGCGAGCAGTACTTC. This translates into CASSGQGGEQYF.

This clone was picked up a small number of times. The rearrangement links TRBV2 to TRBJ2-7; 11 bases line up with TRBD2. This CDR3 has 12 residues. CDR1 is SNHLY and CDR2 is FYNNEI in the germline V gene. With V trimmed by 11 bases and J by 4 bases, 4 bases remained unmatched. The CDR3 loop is CACRTSGYEQYF. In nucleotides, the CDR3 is TGTGCCTGCCGGACTAGCGGGTACGAGCAGTACTTC. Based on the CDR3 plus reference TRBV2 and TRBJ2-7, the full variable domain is EPEVTQTPSHQVTQMGQEVILRCVPISNHLYFYWYRQILGQKVEFLVSFYNNEISEKSEIFDDQFSVERPDGSNFTLKIRSTKLEDSAMYFCACRTSGYEQYFGPGTRLTVT.

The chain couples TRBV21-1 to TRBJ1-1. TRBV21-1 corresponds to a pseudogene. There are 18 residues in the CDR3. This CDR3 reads CASSKKADQSPGFAEAFF. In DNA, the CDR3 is TGTGCCAGCAGCAAGAAAGCGGACCAAAGCCCGGGGTTCGCCGAAGCTTTCTTT.

The chain's CDR3 is CASSFSGSPSYF. CDR3 nucleotide sequence: TGTGCCAGCAGCTTTAGCGGGAGTCCCTCGTATTTT. The gene calls are TRBV7-9 and TRBJ2-3; 9 bases fit TRBD2. V lost 3 bases, J lost 14 bases, and 6 bases stayed unmatched. The CDR3 runs 12 residues. CDR1 and CDR2 (germline): SEHNR, FQNEAQ (reference sequence).

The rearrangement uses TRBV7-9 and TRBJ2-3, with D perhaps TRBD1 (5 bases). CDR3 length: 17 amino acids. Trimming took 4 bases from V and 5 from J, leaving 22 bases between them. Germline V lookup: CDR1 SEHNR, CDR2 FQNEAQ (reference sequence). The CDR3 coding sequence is TGTGCCAGCAGCTCATCCTTGGGGCAGGGATTTCGAGATACGCAGTATTTT. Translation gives CASSSSLGQGFRDTQYF.

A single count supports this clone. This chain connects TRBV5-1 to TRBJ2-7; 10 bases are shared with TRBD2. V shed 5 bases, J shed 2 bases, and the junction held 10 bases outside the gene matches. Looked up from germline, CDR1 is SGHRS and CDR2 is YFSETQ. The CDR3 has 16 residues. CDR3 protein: CASRRPTSGAPYEQYF. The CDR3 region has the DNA TGCGCCAGCAGGCGCCCTACTAGCGGGGCCCCCTACGAGCAGTACTTC.

The CDR3 nucleotides read TGTGCCGCCTCGACAGGGCCCGGGGAGCTGTTTTTT. Amino acids: CAASTGPGELFF. The rearrangement links TRBV10-3 to TRBJ2-2, with 7 positions matching TRBD1. Germline V gene data show CDR1 as ENHRY and CDR2 as SYGVKD. This CDR3 spans 12 amino acids. V shed 11 bases and J 6 bases; nucleotides not matched to a gene: 6.